Included here is one T cell receptor beta chain sequence, with context. The data belong to a study of blood T cells in healthy people across ages. For the study at large: Template switching captured about one barcoded beta molecule per two T cells.

Per sample, a minimum of 6.5 million PBMCs were isolated. A minimum of 5.5 micrograms of total RNA was extracted per sample. PCR was performed a second time for about 7 to 12 cycles using a sample-barcoded 5' primer and a J-beta primer mix. Each CDR3 protein is one row after TCRdb ran MiXCR on the 5' RACE reads. This sample yields 550,000 to 750,000 distinct CDR3 sequences, of which roughly 21% are seen a single time; roughly 3.6% belongs to the top ten. Sequenced input: blood. This receptor was taken from a man aged 65 to 79 in good health.

The CDR3 here is CASSSGPSTSSGANVLTF. In DNA form, the CDR3 reads TGTGCCAGCAGCTCGGGACCGTCAACCAGCTCTGGGGCCAACGTCCTGACTTTC. The chain couples TRBV7-6 to TRBJ2-6; D tentatively reads TRBD1 or TRBD2 (5 bases each). V lost 4 bases, J lost 0 bases, and 16 bases lay in between. This CDR3 has 18 amino acids. CDR1 is SGHVS, CDR2 FNYEAQ, per germline.